This entry lists 5 T cell receptor beta chains sequenced from one sample in a study of blood T cell repertoires in COVID-19. The protocol was immunoSEQ multiplex PCR, while the TCRdb copy is restricted to in-frame clones and leaves out a portion. Altogether some 180,000 clones are present, more than 70% being singletons, with the ten largest covering roughly 8%. The sequenced sample was peripheral blood. The receptor set was obtained from a woman in her fifties or sixties with acute or convalescent COVID-19.

The genes are TRBV30 and TRBJ2-3, with 9 bases matching TRBD1. V lost 5 bases to trimming and J lost 3 bases; unmatched junction nucleotides: 9. CDR1 and CDR2 from the germline V gene are GTSNPN and SVGIG (reference sequence). The CDR3 runs 15 residues. The CDR3 DNA is TGTGCCTGGGCCCCTGGGACAGGGAGAACAGATACGCAGTATTTT. Protein: CAWAPGTGRTDTQYF.

The chain carries TRBV4-2 and TRBJ2-5; D is ambiguous. This CDR3 has 15 amino acids. Trimming shortened V by 0 bases and J by 1 base, and 9 bases separated the two germline ends. CDR1 and CDR2 from the germline V gene are LGHNA and YNFKEQ. This chain's CDR3 is CASSQERRFQETQYF. The CDR3 DNA reads as TGTGCCAGCAGCCAAGAGAGGCGGTTCCAAGAGACCCAGTACTTC.

This chain links TRBV5-4 with TRBJ1-1; no clear D. The CDR3 runs 13 residues. In germline, CDR1 is SGHNT, CDR2 YYREEE (reference sequence). Trimming shortened V by 0 bases and J by 10 bases, and 13 bases separated the two germline ends. The CDR3 here is CASSLGSRKAAFF. CDR3 DNA: TGTGCCAGCAGCTTGGGGTCCAGGAAGGCAGCTTTCTTT.

The DNA for the CDR3 is TGTGCCAGCAGCTTGACAGAGAGCTACGAGCAGTACTTC. The encoded protein is CASSLTESYEQYF. The rearrangement links TRBV12-1 to TRBJ2-7; the table gives TRBD1 as D, unverified against the DNA. TRBV12-1 is flagged as a pseudogene. This CDR3 spans 13 amino acids.

The chain carries TRBV10-3 and TRBJ1-2; D is perhaps TRBD1 (5 bases). Germline V lookup: CDR1 ENHRY, CDR2 SYGVKD. This CDR3 region has 12 residues. The germline V and J ends were trimmed by 6 bases and 4 bases, with 9 bases remaining between them. CDR3 coding DNA: TGTGCCATCAGCGAAGACAGCTATGGCTACACCTTC. It specifies CAISEDSYGYTF.